The 22 T cell receptor beta chains below all came from one sample that was sequenced in a study of OX40 agonist ivuxolimab in advanced cancers. Profiled with immunoSEQ multiplex PCR; TCRdb holds only in-frame clones, not every one. The sample holds approximately 74,000 clones, about 89% seen once. Sequencing was performed on CD4+ or CD8+ T cells sorted from blood, taken in a trial of the OX40 agonist ivuxolimab. The receptors here all came from an adult with an advanced solid tumor such as melanoma, head and neck, liver or kidney cancer.

The V call is TRBV9, the J call TRBJ2-1, with 11 nucleotides matching TRBD2. V was pared by 4 bases and J by 5 bases, with 5 bases of the junction left unmatched. The CDR3 runs to 15 residues. The germline CDR1 and CDR2 sequences are SGDLS and YYNGEE. In DNA, the CDR3 is TGTGCCAGCAGCACCACGGGACTAGCGGACAATGAGCAGTTCTTC. This gives the protein CASSTTGLADNEQFF.

This rearrangement joins TRBV27 to TRBJ1-5; D not resolved. The CDR3 has 13 residues. The germline V gene has CDR1 MNHEY and CDR2 SMNVEV (reference sequence). V was trimmed by 4 bases and J by 6 bases, leaving 10 bases between them. The CDR3 DNA follows: TGTGCCAGCAGTTCCTGGGCGAGTCAGCCCCAGCATTTT. This encodes CASSSWASQPQHF.

This chain uses TRBV7-6 with TRBJ2-7; 11 nucleotides line up with TRBD2. The V gene's germline CDR1 is SGHVS and CDR2 FNYEAQ. This CDR3 spans 16 amino acids. Trimming removed 5 bases from V and 2 bases from J; junction bases left unmatched: 8. The CDR3 nucleotides read TGTGCCAGCAGCGCAATTTTGGGACTAGCGGCCTACGAGCAGTACTTC. Protein: CASSAILGLAAYEQYF.

The V call is TRBV4-2, the J call TRBJ2-7; TRBD2 aligns across 9 bases. The CDR3 length is 16 residues. CDR1 is LGHNA, CDR2 YNFKEQ, per germline. The V and J ends lost 1 base and 3 bases, in that order; junction bases with no gene match: 7. The CDR3 DNA is TGTGCCAGCAGCCAAGGGGTATCTAGCGGGATCTACGAGCAGTACTTC. It encodes CASSQGVSSGIYEQYF.

This rearrangement joins TRBV19 to TRBJ1-5; 7 bases align to TRBD1. The ends lost 1 base at V and 1 base at J; junction bases unmatched: 4. This CDR3 is built from 16 residues. Germline assignment: CDR1 LNHDA and CDR2 SQIVND (reference sequence). The CDR3 here is CASSIGNRGSNQPQHF. CDR3 DNA sequence: TGTGCCAGTAGTATAGGTAACAGGGGAAGCAATCAGCCCCAGCATTTT.

This clone has more than one count but fewer than ten. This chain connects TRBV6-5 to TRBJ1-3, with D hard to call. Germline-derived CDR1 and CDR2 are MNHEY and SVGAGI. V lost 8 bases and J 2 bases, leaving 4 bases between the germline ends. The length of the CDR3 is 11 residues. The CDR3 region has the DNA TGTGCCAGCTTAACTGGAAACACCATATATTTT. The encoded protein is CASLTGNTIYF.

The chain carries TRBV10-3 and TRBJ2-7, with a possible D match to TRBD1 (6 bases). Trimming took off 0 bases at V and 2 bases at J, with 8 bases between the two ends. Germline CDR1 and CDR2: ENHRY and SYGVKD. The CDR3 length is 14 residues. CDR3: CAISESTGTYEQYF. Written as DNA, the CDR3 is TGTGCCATCAGTGAGTCTACAGGGACCTACGAGCAGTACTTC.

This chain uses TRBV15 with TRBJ1-2; D might be TRBD1 (5 bases). CDR1 and CDR2 (germline): LNHNV, YYDKDF (reference sequence). V lost 6 bases and J lost 2, with 7 bases in between. This CDR3 has 12 residues. The CDR3 sequence: CATRDSNYGYTF. DNA for the CDR3: TGTGCCACCAGAGACAGCAACTATGGCTACACCTTC.

This chain uses TRBV7-9 with TRBJ2-2; TRBD1 aligns across 8 bases. V lost 5 bases and J lost 4; bases outside the gene matches: 12. CDR1 is SEHNR, CDR2 FQNEAQ, per germline (reference sequence). The CDR3 contains 17 residues. The DNA for the CDR3 is TGTGCCAGCAGCCCTGACAGGGGAATTATGGGCACCGGGGAGCTGTTTTTT. This translates into CASSPDRGIMGTGELFF.

The CDR3 spells CASISPNTGELFF. In DNA form, the CDR3 reads TGTGCCTCTATATCACCGAACACCGGGGAGCTGTTTTTT. The chain carries TRBV30 and TRBJ2-2; D uncertain. The CDR3 length is 13 residues. Germline CDR1 reads GTSNPN; CDR2 reads SVGIG (reference sequence). V lost 7 bases, J lost 0 bases, and 9 bases lay in between. Supplemented by reference TRBV30 and TRBJ2-2, the full variable domain reads SQTIHQWPATLVQPVGSPLSLECTVEGTSNPNLYWYRQAAGRGLQLLFYSVGIGQISSEVPQNLSASRPQDRQFILSSKKLLLSDSGFYLCASISPNTGELFFGEGSRLTVL.

This chain joins TRBV28 and TRBJ2-5; D call uncertain. Germline CDR1 is MDHEN and CDR2 is SYDVKM. The CDR3 sequence is 15 residues long. The V and J ends lost 5 bases and 1 base respectively, with 14 bases between them. CDR3 loop: CASSVHLGSQETQYF. The CDR3 region has the DNA TGTGCCAGCAGTGTACACTTGGGCAGCCAAGAGACCCAGTACTTC.

This clone appeared once. This chain joins TRBV19 and TRBJ2-2; either TRBD1 or TRBD2 may supply D (7 bases each). Deletions cut 6 bases from V and 3 bases from J, with 17 bases between. Per the germline V gene, CDR1 is LNHDA and CDR2 is SQIVND (reference sequence). CDR3 size: 16 residues. The CDR3, as DNA: TGTGCCAGTAGCGTAGGGGGCGGGAGATACACCGGGGAGCTGTTTTTT. Translation gives CASSVGGGRYTGELFF.

V usage is TRBV9 and J usage is TRBJ1-3; a possible D gene is TRBD1 (6 bases). The J call may be wrong; the DNA end is better matched by TRBJ2-2. The CDR3 extends over 19 amino acids. Per germline, CDR1 SGDLS and CDR2 YYNGEE. This chain's CDR3 is CASSAANGGGTMNTGELFF. CDR3 DNA: TGTGCCAGCAGCGCAGCAAATGGGGGTGGGACAATGAACACCGGGGAGCTGTTTTTT.

This chain links TRBV5-4 with TRBJ2-5, with D hard to call. V was pared by 2 bases and J by 2 bases, with 13 bases between. The germline gives CDR1 SGHNT, CDR2 YYREEE (reference sequence). The CDR3 has 15 residues. CDR3 protein: CASSFPLGEQETQYF. CDR3 bases: TGTGCCAGCAGCTTCCCCCTTGGCGAACAAGAGACCCAGTACTTC.

This chain links TRBV4-1 with TRBJ2-3; D is uncertain. Germline assignment: CDR1 MGHRA and CDR2 YSYEKL. The CDR3 runs 15 residues. Trimming took off 0 bases at V and 4 bases at J, with 11 bases between the two ends. CDR3 DNA: TGCGCCAGCAGCCAAGAACAAGGGTACCCAGATACGCAGTATTTT. Translated, it gives CASSQEQGYPDTQYF.

The rearrangement joins TRBV29-1 to TRBJ2-7; 7 bases map to TRBD1. Germline-derived CDR1 and CDR2 are SQVTM and ANQGSEA. Losses at the gene ends were 4 bases for V and 1 base for J; bases not matched to a gene: 10. The length of the CDR3 is 15 residues. The CDR3 sequence is CSVGGWGTESYEQYF. The CDR3 nucleotides are TGCAGCGTTGGAGGGTGGGGGACAGAGTCCTACGAGCAGTACTTC.

The V call is TRBV19, the J call TRBJ2-7; TRBD1 matches at 8 bases. J lost 4 bases, V lost 5 bases, and 4 bases had no gene match. CDR3 length: 13 amino acids. Germline V gene sequence: CDR1 LNHDA, CDR2 SQIVND (reference sequence). CDR3: CASSSGGGYEQYF. Written as DNA, the CDR3 is TGTGCCAGTAGTTCAGGGGGCGGGTACGAGCAGTACTTC.

V is TRBV19 and J is TRBJ2-7, with a possible D match to TRBD2 (6 bases). The CDR3 has 15 residues. V lost 1 base and J 3 bases, leaving 13 bases between the germline ends. Germline-derived CDR1 and CDR2 are LNHDA and SQIVND (reference sequence). The chain's CDR3 is CASSIAAGPYYEQYF. Written as DNA, the CDR3 is TGTGCCAGTAGTATAGCGGCGGGACCATACTACGAGCAGTACTTC.

This chain connects TRBV9 to TRBJ2-7; TRBD2 matches 13 bases. V shed 0 bases and J 3 bases; nucleotides not matched to a gene: 3. Germline V CDR1 and CDR2: SGDLS, YYNGEE. The CDR3 extends over 16 amino acids. CDR3 protein: CASSVAGLAGVYEQYF. CDR3 nucleotides: TGTGCCAGCAGCGTAGCCGGACTAGCGGGGGTCTACGAGCAGTACTTC. The entire variable domain, with the rest obtained from reference TRBV9 and TRBJ2-7, is as follows: DSGVTQTPKHLITATGQRVTLRCSPRSGDLSVYWYQQSLDQGLQFLIQYYNGEERAKGNILERFSAQQFPDLHSELNLSSLELGDSALYFCASSVAGLAGVYEQYFGPGTRLTVT.

The rearrangement links TRBV7-9 to TRBJ2-7; the D gene is possibly TRBD1 (5 bases). The germline V and J ends were trimmed by 3 bases and 2 bases, with 11 bases remaining between them. The CDR3 contains 14 residues. Germline V gives CDR1 SEHNR, CDR2 FQNEAQ (reference sequence). CDR3 nucleotide sequence: TGTGCCAGCAGCTTGACAGTCTCACCCTACGAGCAGTACTTC. It specifies CASSLTVSPYEQYF.

The chain employs TRBV6-6 and TRBJ1-5; 10 bases match TRBD1. This CDR3 has 13 amino acids. Germline lookup yields CDR1 MNHNY and CDR2 SVGAGI (reference sequence). Trimming at V came to 6 bases and at J to 5 bases, leaving 1 base not matched to a gene. The CDR3 loop reads CASRGTGDQPQHF. CDR3 bases: TGTGCCAGCAGGGGGACAGGGGATCAGCCCCAGCATTTT.

This clone was recorded once. The rearrangement uses TRBV4-2 and TRBJ2-3, with 10 bases fitting TRBD2. Germline values: CDR1 LGHNA, CDR2 YNFKEQ. Losses at the gene ends were 4 bases for V and 0 bases for J; bases not matched to a gene: 16. The CDR3 is 20 residues long. This CDR3 reads CASSLQVLLAGAPSTDTQYF. DNA for the CDR3: TGTGCCAGCAGCCTGCAGGTCCTCCTAGCGGGGGCCCCAAGCACAGATACGCAGTATTTT.